This passage covers 9 T cell receptor beta chains from one sample sequenced in a study of T cell changes during pregnancy in multiple sclerosis. Produced via immunoSEQ multiplex PCR; TCRdb's table is partial and in-frame only. The sample has about 13,000 clones; roughly nine tenths are singletons. The sequenced sample was CD8+ T cells from peripheral blood mononuclear cells, obtained after pregnancy. Source of these receptors: a female donor in good health, enrolled as a control in a pregnancy study.

Here the CDR3 reads CASSYAGESEKLFF. The CDR3 DNA sequence: TGTGCCAGCAGTTACGCAGGGGAGAGCGAAAAACTGTTTTTT. This rearrangement joins TRBV6-6 to TRBJ1-4; the D gene is possibly TRBD1 (6 bases). The CDR3 is made up of 14 amino acids. V was clipped by 2 bases and J by 8 bases, with 12 bases between them. Germline V gives CDR1 MNHNY, CDR2 SVGAGI (reference sequence).

The chain links TRBV4-3 to TRBJ1-2; D may be TRBD1 (6 bases). The ends were cut back, 0 bases at V and 3 bases at J, with 8 bases in the middle. The CDR3 is 14 residues long. Germline V gene lookup returns CDR1 LGHNA and CDR2 YSLEER. The CDR3 spells CASSQEGAYYGYTF. The CDR3 coding sequence is TGCGCCAGCAGCCAAGAGGGGGCATACTATGGCTACACCTTC.

This clone has a single count. The rearrangement joins TRBV19 to TRBJ1-1; unclear D gene. The CDR3 covers 12 residues. The germline CDR1 and CDR2 sequences are LNHDA and SQIVND (reference sequence). The ends were cut back, 6 bases at V and 1 base at J, with 6 bases in the middle. CDR3 nucleotides: TGTGCCAGTAGCTTCGGGAACACTGAAGCTTTCTTT. Its protein is CASSFGNTEAFF.

V and J are TRBV7-2 and TRBJ1-5; TRBD1 aligns across 9 bases. The CDR3 covers 15 residues. V gave up 4 bases and J gave up 4 bases; unmatched junction bases: 5. CDR1 and CDR2 (germline): SGHTA, FQGNSA. Here the CDR3 reads CASSSGQGENQPQHF. The CDR3 DNA follows: TGTGCCAGCAGCTCGGGACAGGGAGAAAATCAGCCCCAGCATTTT. The full variable domain, its missing parts supplied by reference TRBV7-2 and TRBJ1-5, is GAGVSQSPSNKVTEKGKDVELRCDPISGHTALYWYRQSLGQGLEFLIYFQGNSAPDKSGLPSDRFSAERTGGSVSTLTIQRTQQEDSAVYLCASSSGQGENQPQHFGDGTRLSIL.

The rearrangement joins TRBV7-9 to TRBJ2-1, with 8 bases matching TRBD1. V lost 8 bases, J lost 5 bases, and 8 bases stayed unmatched. The CDR3 spans 14 residues. Per germline, CDR1 SEHNR and CDR2 FQNEAQ (reference sequence). The CDR3 is CASHDRDRNNEQFF. In DNA, the CDR3 is TGTGCCAGCCACGACCGGGACAGGAACAATGAGCAGTTCTTC.

V and J are TRBV19 and TRBJ1-1, with 8 bases fitting TRBD1. Germline loops: CDR1 LNHDA, CDR2 SQIVND (reference sequence). The CDR3 runs to 14 residues. With 2 bases clipped from V and 4 bases from J, the junction kept 3 bases outside the gene matches. CDR3 DNA sequence: TGTGCCAGTAGTATACGAACAGGGGGCACTGAAGCTTTCTTT. It is translated as CASSIRTGGTEAFF. The entire variable domain, with the rest obtained from reference TRBV19 and TRBJ1-1, is as follows: DGGITQSPKYLFRKEGQNVTLSCEQNLNHDAMYWYRQDPGQGLRLIYYSQIVNDFQKGDIAEGYSVSREKKESFPLTVTSAQKNPTAFYLCASSIRTGGTEAFFGQGTRLTVV.

V usage is TRBV7-6 and J usage is TRBJ2-2; 8 bases agree with TRBD2. This CDR3 is built from 15 residues. Germline trimming cut 5 bases from V and 6 bases from J; bases unmatched to any gene: 8. CDR1 and CDR2 from the germline V gene are SGHVS and FNYEAQ. DNA of the CDR3: TGTGCCAGCAGCGTGGTGGCGGGGGGTGCCGGGGAGCTGTTTTTT. It is translated as CASSVVAGGAGELFF.

The genes are TRBV28 and TRBJ2-1; D possibly corresponds to TRBD2 (5 bases). In germline, CDR1 is MDHEN, CDR2 SYDVKM. The CDR3 consists of 15 residues. The V gene lost 2 bases and the J gene lost 4 bases, with 12 bases spanning the gap. The CDR3 DNA follows: TGTGCCAGCAGTTTAGCGGGTTTTTATTACAATGAGCAGTTCTTC. This gives the protein CASSLAGFYYNEQFF.

V gene TRBV10-2 combines with J gene TRBJ2-5; D is undetermined. The J call could be wrong; TRBJ2-7 is a better fit for the DNA end. The CDR3 has 13 residues. From germline, CDR1 is WSHSY and CDR2 SAAADI. The chain's CDR3 is CASSAAEFYEQYF. DNA of the CDR3: TGCGCCAGCAGTGCCGCGGAATTCTACGAGCAGTACTTC.